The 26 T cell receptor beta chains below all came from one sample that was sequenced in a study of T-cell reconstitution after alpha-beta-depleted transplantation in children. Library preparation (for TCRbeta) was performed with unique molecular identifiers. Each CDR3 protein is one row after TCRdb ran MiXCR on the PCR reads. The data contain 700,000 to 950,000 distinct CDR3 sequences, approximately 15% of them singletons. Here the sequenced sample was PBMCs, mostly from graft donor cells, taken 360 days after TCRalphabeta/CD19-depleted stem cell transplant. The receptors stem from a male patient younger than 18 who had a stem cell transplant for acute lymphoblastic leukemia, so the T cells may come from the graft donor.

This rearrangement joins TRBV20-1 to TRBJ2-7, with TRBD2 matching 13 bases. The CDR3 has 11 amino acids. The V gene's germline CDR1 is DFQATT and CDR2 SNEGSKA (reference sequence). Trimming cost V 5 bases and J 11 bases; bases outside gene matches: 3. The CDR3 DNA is TGCAGTGCTCGGACTAGCGGGAGAAAGTACTTC. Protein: CSARTSGRKYF.

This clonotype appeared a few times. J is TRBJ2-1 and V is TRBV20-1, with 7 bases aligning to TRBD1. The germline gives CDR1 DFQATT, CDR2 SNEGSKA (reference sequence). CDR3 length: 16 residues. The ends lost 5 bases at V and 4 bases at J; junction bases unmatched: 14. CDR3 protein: CSAFKTGKNPYNEQFF. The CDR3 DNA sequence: TGCAGTGCTTTTAAGACAGGGAAAAACCCTTACAATGAGCAGTTCTTC.

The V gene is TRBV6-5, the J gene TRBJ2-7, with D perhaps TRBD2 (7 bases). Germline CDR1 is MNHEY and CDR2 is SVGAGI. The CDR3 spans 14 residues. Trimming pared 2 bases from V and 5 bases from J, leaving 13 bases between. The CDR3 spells CASSYGGAGNEQYF. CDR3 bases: TGTGCCAGCAGTTACGGGGGGGCGGGAAACGAGCAGTACTTC.

This CDR3 reads CSALTILPWTGNQPQHF. Written as DNA, the CDR3 is TGCAGTGCACTGACTATCCTGCCCTGGACAGGAAATCAGCCCCAGCATTTT. The V call is TRBV20-1, the J call TRBJ1-5, with 7 bases identical to TRBD1. The CDR3 is 17 residues long. Trimming removed 6 bases from V and 4 bases from J; junction bases left unmatched: 18. Germline CDR1 DFQATT, CDR2 SNEGSKA (reference sequence).

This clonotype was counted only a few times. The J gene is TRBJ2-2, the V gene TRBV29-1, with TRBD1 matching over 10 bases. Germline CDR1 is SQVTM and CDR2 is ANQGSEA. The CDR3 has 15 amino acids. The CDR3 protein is CSSNGQGENTGELFF. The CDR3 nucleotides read TGCAGTTCTAACGGACAGGGGGAGAACACCGGGGAGCTGTTTTTT.

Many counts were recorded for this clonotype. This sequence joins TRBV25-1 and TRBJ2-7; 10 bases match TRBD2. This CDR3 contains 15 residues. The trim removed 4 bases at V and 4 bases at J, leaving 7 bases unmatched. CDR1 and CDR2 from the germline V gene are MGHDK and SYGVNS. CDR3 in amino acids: CASSGSSGSIYEQYF. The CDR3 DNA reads TGTGCCAGCAGTGGGTCTAGCGGGAGTATTTACGAGCAGTACTTC.

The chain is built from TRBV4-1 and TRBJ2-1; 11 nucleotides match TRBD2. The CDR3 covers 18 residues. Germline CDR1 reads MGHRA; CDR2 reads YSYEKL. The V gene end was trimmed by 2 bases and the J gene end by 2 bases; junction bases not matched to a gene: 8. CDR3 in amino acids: CASSQRGGTSGTYNEQFF. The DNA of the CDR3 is TGCGCCAGCAGCCAAAGGGGTGGGACTAGCGGAACCTACAATGAGCAGTTCTTC.

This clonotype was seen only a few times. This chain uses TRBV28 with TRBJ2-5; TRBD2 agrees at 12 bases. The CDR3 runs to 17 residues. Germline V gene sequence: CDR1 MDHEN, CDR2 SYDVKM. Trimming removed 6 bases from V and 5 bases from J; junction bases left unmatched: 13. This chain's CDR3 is CASSPLLAGGPGETQYF. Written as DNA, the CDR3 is TGTGCCAGCAGCCCTTTGCTAGCGGGAGGGCCGGGCGAGACCCAGTACTTC.

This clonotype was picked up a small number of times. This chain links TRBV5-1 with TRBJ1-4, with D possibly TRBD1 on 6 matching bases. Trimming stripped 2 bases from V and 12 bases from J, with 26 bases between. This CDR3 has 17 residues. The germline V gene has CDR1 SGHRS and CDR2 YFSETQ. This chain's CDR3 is CASSFLAGDGAPEELFF. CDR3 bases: TGCGCCAGCAGCTTCTTGGCAGGGGATGGAGCCCCTGAGGAACTGTTTTTT. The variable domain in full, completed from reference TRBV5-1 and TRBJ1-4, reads KAGVTQTPRYLIKTRGQQVTLSCSPISGHRSVSWYQQTPGQGLQFLFEYFSETQRNKGNFPGRFSGRQFSNSRSEMNVSTLELGDSALYLCASSFLAGDGAPEELFFGSGTQLSVL.

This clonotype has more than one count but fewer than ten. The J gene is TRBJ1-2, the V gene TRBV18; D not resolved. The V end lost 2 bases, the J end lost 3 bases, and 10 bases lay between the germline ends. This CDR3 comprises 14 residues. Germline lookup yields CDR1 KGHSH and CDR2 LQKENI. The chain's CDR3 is CASSPSGQHYGYTF. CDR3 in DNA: TGTGCCAGCTCACCATCTGGGCAGCACTATGGCTACACCTTC.

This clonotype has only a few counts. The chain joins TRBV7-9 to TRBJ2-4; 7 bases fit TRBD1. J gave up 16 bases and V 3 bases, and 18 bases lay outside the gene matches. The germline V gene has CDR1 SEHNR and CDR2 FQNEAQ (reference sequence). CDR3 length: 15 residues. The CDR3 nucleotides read TGTGCCAGCAGCTTTTTCGGACAGGCTCGTGGGCCCCATTACTTC. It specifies CASSFFGQARGPHYF.

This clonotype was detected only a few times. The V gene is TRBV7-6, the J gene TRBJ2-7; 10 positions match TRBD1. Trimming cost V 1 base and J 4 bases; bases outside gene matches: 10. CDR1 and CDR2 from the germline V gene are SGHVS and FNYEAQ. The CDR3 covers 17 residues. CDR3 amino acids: CASSLEVSGTGVYEQYF. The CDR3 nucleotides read TGTGCCAGCAGCTTAGAAGTGAGCGGGACAGGGGTATACGAGCAGTACTTC.

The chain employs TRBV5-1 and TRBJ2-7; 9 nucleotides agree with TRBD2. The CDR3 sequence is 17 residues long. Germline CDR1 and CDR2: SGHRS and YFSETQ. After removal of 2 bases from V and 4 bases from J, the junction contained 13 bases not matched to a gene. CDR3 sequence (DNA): TGCGCCAGCAGCTTAACTCCTTATAGCGGGAGTAGATACGAGCAGTACTTC. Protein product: CASSLTPYSGSRYEQYF.

CDR3 residues: CASSLRGLAPSYNEQFF. The CDR3 coding sequence is TGCGCCAGCAGTCTACGGGGCCTAGCGCCTTCCTACAATGAGCAGTTCTTC. The chain combines TRBV5-1 with TRBJ2-1; D is perhaps TRBD2 (6 bases). The germline gives CDR1 SGHRS, CDR2 YFSETQ. V dropped 5 bases and J dropped 1 base, with 19 bases sitting between them. CDR3 length: 17 residues.

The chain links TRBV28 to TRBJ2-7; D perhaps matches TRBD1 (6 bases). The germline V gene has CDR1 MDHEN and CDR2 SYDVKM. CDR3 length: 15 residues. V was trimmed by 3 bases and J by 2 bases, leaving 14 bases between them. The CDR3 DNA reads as TGTGCCAGCAGTTTCAGGGGTAGCTTGGCCTACGAGCAGTACTTC. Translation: CASSFRGSLAYEQYF.

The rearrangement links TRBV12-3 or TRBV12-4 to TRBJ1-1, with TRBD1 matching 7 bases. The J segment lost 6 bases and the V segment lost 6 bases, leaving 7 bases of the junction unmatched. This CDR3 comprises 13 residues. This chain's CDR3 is CASRRRGRSEAFF. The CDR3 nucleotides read TGTGCCAGCAGACGCAGGGGGAGGTCTGAAGCTTTCTTT.

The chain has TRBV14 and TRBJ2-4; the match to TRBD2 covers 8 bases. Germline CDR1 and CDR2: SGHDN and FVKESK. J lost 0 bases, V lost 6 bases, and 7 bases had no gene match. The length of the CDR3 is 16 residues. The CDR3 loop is CASSRTSSGAKNIQYF. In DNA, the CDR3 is TGTGCCAGCAGTCGGACTAGCTCGGGAGCCAAAAACATTCAGTACTTC.

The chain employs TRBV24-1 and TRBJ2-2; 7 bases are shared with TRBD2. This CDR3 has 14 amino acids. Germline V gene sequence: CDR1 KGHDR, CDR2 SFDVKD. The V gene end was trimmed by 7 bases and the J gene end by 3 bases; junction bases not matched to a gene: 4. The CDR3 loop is CATSGREHTGELFF. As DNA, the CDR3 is TGTGCCACCAGCGGGCGGGAGCACACCGGGGAGCTGTTTTTT.

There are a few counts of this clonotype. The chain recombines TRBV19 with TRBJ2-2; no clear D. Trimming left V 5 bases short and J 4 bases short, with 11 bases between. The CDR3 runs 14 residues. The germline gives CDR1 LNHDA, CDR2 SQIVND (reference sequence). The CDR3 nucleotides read TGTGCCAGTAGTTTCGGCCAGTTCACCGGGGAGCTGTTTTTT. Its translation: CASSFGQFTGELFF.

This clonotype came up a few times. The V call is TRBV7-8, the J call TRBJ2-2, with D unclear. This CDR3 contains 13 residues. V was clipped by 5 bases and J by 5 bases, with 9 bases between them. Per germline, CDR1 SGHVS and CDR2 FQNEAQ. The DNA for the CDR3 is TGTGCCAGCAGCCCTAAAGGGACCGGGGAGCTGTTTTTT. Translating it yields CASSPKGTGELFF. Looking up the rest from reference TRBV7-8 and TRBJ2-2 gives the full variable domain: GAGVSQSPRYKVAKRGQDVALRCDPISGHVSLFWYQQALGQGPEFLTYFQNEAQLDKSGLPSDRFFAERPEGSVSTLKIQRTQQEDSAVYLCASSPKGTGELFFGEGSRLTVL.

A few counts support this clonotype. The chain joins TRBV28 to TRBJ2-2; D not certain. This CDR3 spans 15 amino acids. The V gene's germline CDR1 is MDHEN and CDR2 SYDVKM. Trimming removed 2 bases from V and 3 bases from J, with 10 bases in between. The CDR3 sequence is CASSLEIRDTGELFF. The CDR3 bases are TGTGCCAGCAGTTTAGAGATTCGGGACACCGGGGAGCTGTTTTTT.

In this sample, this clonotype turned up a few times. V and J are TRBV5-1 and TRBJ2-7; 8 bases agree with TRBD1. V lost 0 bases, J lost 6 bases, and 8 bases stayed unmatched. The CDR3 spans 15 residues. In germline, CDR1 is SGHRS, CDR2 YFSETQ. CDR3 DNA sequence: TGCGCCAGCAGCTTGGTATCCGGACAGGGTGGCGAGCAGTACTTC. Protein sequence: CASSLVSGQGGEQYF.

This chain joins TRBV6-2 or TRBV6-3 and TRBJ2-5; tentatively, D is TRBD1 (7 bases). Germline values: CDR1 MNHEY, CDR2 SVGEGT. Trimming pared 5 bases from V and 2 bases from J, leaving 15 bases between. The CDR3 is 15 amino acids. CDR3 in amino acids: CASSKAQGRQETQYF. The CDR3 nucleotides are TGTGCCAGCAGTAAGGCACAGGGGAGGCAAGAGACCCAGTACTTC.

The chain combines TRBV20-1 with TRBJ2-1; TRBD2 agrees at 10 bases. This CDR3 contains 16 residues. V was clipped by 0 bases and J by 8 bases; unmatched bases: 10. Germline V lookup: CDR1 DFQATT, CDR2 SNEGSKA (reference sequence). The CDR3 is CSARDFWLAGVDEQFF. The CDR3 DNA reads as TGCAGTGCTAGAGATTTCTGGCTAGCGGGAGTCGATGAGCAGTTCTTC.

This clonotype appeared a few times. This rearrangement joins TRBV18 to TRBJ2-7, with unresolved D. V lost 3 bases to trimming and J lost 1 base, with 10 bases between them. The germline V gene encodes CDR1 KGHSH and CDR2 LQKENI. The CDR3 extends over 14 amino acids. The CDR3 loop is CASSPLDPSYEQYF. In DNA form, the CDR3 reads TGTGCCAGCTCACCTCTCGACCCTTCCTACGAGCAGTACTTC.

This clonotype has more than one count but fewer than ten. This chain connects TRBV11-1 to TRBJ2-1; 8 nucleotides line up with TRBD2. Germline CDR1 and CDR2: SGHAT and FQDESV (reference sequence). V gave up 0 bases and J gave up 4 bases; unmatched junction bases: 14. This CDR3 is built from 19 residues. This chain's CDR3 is CASSLAVYGAGVPYNEQFF. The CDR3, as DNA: TGTGCCAGCAGCTTAGCTGTCTACGGAGCGGGGGTCCCATACAATGAGCAGTTCTTC. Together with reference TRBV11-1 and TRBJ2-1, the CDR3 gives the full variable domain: EAEVAQSPRYKITEKSQAVAFWCDPISGHATLYWYRQILGQGPELLVQFQDESVVDDSQLPKDRFSAERLKGVDSTLKIQPAELGDSAMYLCASSLAVYGAGVPYNEQFFGPGTRLTVL.